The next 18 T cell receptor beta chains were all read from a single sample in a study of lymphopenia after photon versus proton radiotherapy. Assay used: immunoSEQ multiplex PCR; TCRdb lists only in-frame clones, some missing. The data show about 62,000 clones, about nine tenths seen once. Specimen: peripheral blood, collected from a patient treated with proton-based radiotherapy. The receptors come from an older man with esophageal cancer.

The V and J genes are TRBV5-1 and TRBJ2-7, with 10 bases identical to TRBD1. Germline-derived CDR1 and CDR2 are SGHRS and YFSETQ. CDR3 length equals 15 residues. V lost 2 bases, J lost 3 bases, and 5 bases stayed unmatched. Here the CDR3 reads CASSFRQGANYEQYF. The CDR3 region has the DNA TGCGCCAGCAGCTTCCGACAGGGGGCAAACTACGAGCAGTACTTC.

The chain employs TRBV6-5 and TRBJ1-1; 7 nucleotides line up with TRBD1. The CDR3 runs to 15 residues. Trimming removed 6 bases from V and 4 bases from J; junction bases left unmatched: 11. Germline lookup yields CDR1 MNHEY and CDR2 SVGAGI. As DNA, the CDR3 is TGTGCCAGCAGCCGTGGACAGGTCCCAGGCACTGAAGCTTTCTTT. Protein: CASSRGQVPGTEAFF.

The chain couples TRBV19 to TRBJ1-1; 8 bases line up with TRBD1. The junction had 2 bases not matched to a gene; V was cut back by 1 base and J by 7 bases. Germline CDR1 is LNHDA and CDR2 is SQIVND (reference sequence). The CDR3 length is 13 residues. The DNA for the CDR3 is TGTGCCAGTAGTATAGTGGGGACAGGTGAAGCTTTCTTT. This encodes CASSIVGTGEAFF.

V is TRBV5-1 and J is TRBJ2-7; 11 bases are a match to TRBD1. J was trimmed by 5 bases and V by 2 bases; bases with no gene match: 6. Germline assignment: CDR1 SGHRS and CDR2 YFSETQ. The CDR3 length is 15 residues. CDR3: CASSFRTGGADEQYF. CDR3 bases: TGCGCCAGCAGCTTCAGGACAGGGGGCGCGGACGAGCAGTACTTC.

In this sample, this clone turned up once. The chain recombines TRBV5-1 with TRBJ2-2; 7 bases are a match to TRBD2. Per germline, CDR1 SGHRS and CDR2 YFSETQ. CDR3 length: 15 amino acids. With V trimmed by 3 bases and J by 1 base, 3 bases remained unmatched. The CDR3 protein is CASSSGLVNTGELFF. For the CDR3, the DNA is TGCGCCAGCAGCTCCGGACTAGTGAACACCGGGGAGCTGTTTTTT.

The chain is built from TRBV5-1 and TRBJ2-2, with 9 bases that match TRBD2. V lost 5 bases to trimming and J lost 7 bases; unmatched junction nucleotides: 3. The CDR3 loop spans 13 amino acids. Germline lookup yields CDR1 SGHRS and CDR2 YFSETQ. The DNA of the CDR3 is TGCGCCAGCAGTCAGCGGGAGGTCGGGGAGCTGTTTTTT. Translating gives CASSQREVGELFF.

DNA of the CDR3: TGTGCCAGTAGACAGGGAGTTTTATCCGGGACCGGGGAGCTGTTTTTT. It codes for CASRQGVLSGTGELFF. The chain links TRBV19 to TRBJ2-2, with D possibly matching TRBD1 (6 bases). V was trimmed by 6 bases and J by 5 bases, leaving 19 bases between them. CDR1 and CDR2 from the germline V gene are LNHDA and SQIVND (reference sequence). The CDR3 extends over 16 amino acids. The entire variable domain, with the rest obtained from reference TRBV19 and TRBJ2-2, is as follows: DGGITQSPKYLFRKEGQNVTLSCEQNLNHDAMYWYRQDPGQGLRLIYYSQIVNDFQKGDIAEGYSVSREKKESFPLTVTSAQKNPTAFYLCASRQGVLSGTGELFFGEGSRLTVL.

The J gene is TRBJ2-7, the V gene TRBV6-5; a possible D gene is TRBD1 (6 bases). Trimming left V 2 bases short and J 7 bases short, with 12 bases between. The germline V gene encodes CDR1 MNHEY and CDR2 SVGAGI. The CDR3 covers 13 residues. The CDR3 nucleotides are TGTGCCAGCAGTTACAGGACCCAGGGGGAGCAGTACTTC. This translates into CASSYRTQGEQYF.

The CDR3 DNA follows: TGTGCCAGCAGTGATTCCGGGTCCAACTATGGCTACACCTTC. Encoded protein: CASSDSGSNYGYTF. The genes are TRBV6-5 and TRBJ1-2; no reliable D call. V was cut by 5 bases and J by 2 bases, with 12 bases left in between. There are 14 residues in the CDR3. Germline assignment: CDR1 MNHEY and CDR2 SVGAGI.

CDR3 coding DNA: TGTGCCAGCAGCTTAGCGTTCAGGGGGAATGAAAAACTGTTTTTT. Protein product: CASSLAFRGNEKLFF. This rearrangement joins TRBV11-2 to TRBJ1-4; 7 nucleotides align to TRBD1. Trimming removed 1 base from V and 5 bases from J; junction bases left unmatched: 4. Germline CDR1 and CDR2: SGHAT and FQNNGV. CDR3 length: 15 amino acids.

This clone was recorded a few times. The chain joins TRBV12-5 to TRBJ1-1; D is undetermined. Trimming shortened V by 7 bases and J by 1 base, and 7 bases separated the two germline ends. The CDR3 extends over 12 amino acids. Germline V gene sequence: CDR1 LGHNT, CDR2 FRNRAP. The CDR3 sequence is CASVWGNTEAFF. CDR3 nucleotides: TGTGCTAGTGTATGGGGGAACACTGAAGCTTTCTTT.

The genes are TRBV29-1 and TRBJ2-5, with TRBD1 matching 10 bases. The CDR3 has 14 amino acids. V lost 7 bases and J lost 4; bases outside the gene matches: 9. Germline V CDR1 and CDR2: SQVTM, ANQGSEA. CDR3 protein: CSAVPRTGGETQYF. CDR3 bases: TGCAGCGCGGTTCCTCGGACAGGGGGAGAGACCCAGTACTTC.

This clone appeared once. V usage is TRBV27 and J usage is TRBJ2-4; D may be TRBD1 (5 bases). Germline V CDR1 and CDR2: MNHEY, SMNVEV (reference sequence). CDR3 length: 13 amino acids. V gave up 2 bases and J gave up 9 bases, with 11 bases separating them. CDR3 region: CASSLGARSIQYF. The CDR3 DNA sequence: TGTGCCAGCAGTTTAGGGGCTAGATCCATTCAGTACTTC.

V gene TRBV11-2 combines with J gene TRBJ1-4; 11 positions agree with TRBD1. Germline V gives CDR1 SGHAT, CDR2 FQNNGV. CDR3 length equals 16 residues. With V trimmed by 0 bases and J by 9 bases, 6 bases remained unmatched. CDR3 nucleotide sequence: TGTGCCAGCAGCTTAGATCTGGGACAGGGGGATAAAAAACTGTTTTTT. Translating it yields CASSLDLGQGDKKLFF.

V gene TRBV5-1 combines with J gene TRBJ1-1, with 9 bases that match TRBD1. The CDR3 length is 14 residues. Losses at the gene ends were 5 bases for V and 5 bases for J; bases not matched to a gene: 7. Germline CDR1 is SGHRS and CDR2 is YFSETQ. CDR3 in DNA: TGCGCCAGCAGGACGGACAGGGGAAGGACTGAAGCTTTCTTT. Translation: CASRTDRGRTEAFF.

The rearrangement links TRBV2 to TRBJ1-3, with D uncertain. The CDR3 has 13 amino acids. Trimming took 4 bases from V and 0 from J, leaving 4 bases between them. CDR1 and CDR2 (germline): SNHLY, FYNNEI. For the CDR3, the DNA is TGTGCCAGCAGTGTCCTCTCTGGAAACACCATATATTTT. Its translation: CASSVLSGNTIYF.

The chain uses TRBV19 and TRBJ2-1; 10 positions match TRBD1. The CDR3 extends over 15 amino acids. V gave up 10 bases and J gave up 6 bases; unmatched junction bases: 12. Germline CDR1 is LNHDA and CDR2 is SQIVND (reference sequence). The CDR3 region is CATSLTGGYPNEQFF. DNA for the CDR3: TGTGCCACTTCACTGACAGGGGGCTATCCCAATGAGCAGTTCTTC.

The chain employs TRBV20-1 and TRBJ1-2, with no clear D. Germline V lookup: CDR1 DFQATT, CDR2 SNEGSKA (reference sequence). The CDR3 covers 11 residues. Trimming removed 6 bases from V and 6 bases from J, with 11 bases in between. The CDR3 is CSALFIDGYTF. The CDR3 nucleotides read TGCAGTGCCCTCTTCATAGATGGCTACACCTTC.